The next 20 T cell receptor beta chains were all read from a single sample in a study of T cell responses to AZD1222 COVID-19 vaccine. The repertoire was sequenced with immunoSEQ multiplex PCR; TCRdb's copy has only in-frame clones and lacks some. The sample lists about 100,000 clones; around 83% were seen once. The sample was peripheral blood, taken on day 0 of AZD1222 vaccination. These receptors came from an adult in good health.

This clone has a single count. This rearrangement joins TRBV4-3 to TRBJ1-4; D may be TRBD1 (6 bases). The CDR3 length is 15 residues. With 3 bases removed from V and 1 base from J, the gap between germline ends came to 9 bases. CDR1 is LGHNA, CDR2 YSLEER, per germline. Written as DNA, the CDR3 is TGCGCCAGCAGCCAGATGACAGGAACTAATGAAAAACTGTTTTTT. This sequence encodes CASSQMTGTNEKLFF.

V gene TRBV6-2 or TRBV6-3 combines with J gene TRBJ1-5, with D possibly matching TRBD1 (6 bases). This CDR3 is built from 16 residues. V lost 4 bases to trimming and J lost 4 bases, with 17 bases between them. Germline loops: CDR1 MNHEY, CDR2 SVGEGT. The CDR3 nucleotides read TGTGCCAGCAGTTTGTGGGGGGAACAGGGTAATCAGCCCCAGCATTTT. Its protein is CASSLWGEQGNQPQHF.

The chain is built from TRBV4-1 and TRBJ1-1, with D perhaps matching TRBD1 (6 bases). The germline V gene has CDR1 MGHRA and CDR2 YSYEKL. The V gene lost 4 bases and the J gene lost 5 bases, with 17 bases spanning the gap. The CDR3 is 15 amino acids. CDR3 nucleotides: TGCGCCAGCAGCCCTCGGGTGCAGGGGAGGACTGAAGCTTTCTTT. It translates to CASSPRVQGRTEAFF.

J is TRBJ2-1 and V is TRBV24-1; D unclear. Germline V gene sequence: CDR1 KGHDR, CDR2 SFDVKD. Trimming removed 4 bases at V and 0 bases at J, with 6 bases between. The length of the CDR3 is 14 residues. In DNA form, the CDR3 reads TGTGCCACCAGTGAGACACTCTCCTACAATGAGCAGTTCTTC. Protein: CATSETLSYNEQFF.

V usage is TRBV7-6 and J usage is TRBJ2-1; D possibly corresponds to TRBD1 (7 bases). This CDR3 has 15 amino acids. In germline, CDR1 is SGHVS, CDR2 FNYEAQ. Trimming left V 3 bases short and J 7 bases short, with 16 bases between. CDR3 protein: CASSLGQGGINEQFF. The CDR3 DNA reads TGTGCCAGCAGCTTGGGTCAGGGGGGTATTAATGAGCAGTTCTTC.

The chain joins TRBV7-2 to TRBJ2-1; 9 bases align to TRBD2. Germline V gene lookup returns CDR1 SGHTA and CDR2 FQGNSA. V dropped 4 bases and J dropped 6; count of bases not matched to a gene: 7. The CDR3 spans 15 residues. The CDR3 sequence: CASSSWRGLANEQFF. CDR3 nucleotide sequence: TGTGCCAGCAGCTCCTGGAGGGGACTAGCCAATGAGCAGTTCTTC.

The J gene is TRBJ1-5, the V gene TRBV6-5, with D possibly being TRBD1 (5 bases). This CDR3 region has 11 residues. V was clipped by 10 bases and J by 7 bases, with 11 bases between them. Germline V gene data show CDR1 as MNHEY and CDR2 as SVGAGI. For the CDR3, the DNA is TGTGCCACCGGGACTGGGCAGCCCCAGCATTTT. Translating it yields CATGTGQPQHF.

The chain carries TRBV28 and TRBJ1-5; the D is unclear. The V end lost 4 bases, the J end lost 5 bases, and 12 bases lay between the germline ends. Germline loops: CDR1 MDHEN, CDR2 SYDVKM. This CDR3 is built from 14 residues. CDR3 sequence reads: CASSSPQPDQPQHF. The DNA for the CDR3 is TGTGCCAGCAGTTCCCCACAGCCCGATCAGCCCCAGCATTTT.

The genes are TRBV7-8 and TRBJ1-5, with a possible D match to TRBD1 (6 bases). The CDR3 loop spans 15 amino acids. Looked up from germline, CDR1 is SGHVS and CDR2 is FQNEAQ. V dropped 1 base and J dropped 7 bases, with 14 bases sitting between them. CDR3 residues: CASSLGAGAGQPQHF. CDR3 bases: TGTGCCAGCAGCTTAGGGGCAGGGGCCGGCCAGCCCCAGCATTTT.

The V and J genes are TRBV11-2 and TRBJ2-1; possible D gene TRBD2, 6 bases. Trimming took off 1 base at V and 9 bases at J, with 13 bases between the two ends. Germline V gives CDR1 SGHAT, CDR2 FQNNGV. The CDR3 is made up of 14 amino acids. The CDR3 region is CASSLVGGEGEQFF. The CDR3 DNA follows: TGTGCCAGCAGCTTAGTTGGCGGGGAAGGTGAGCAGTTCTTC. The variable domain in full, completed from reference TRBV11-2 and TRBJ2-1, reads EAGVAQSPRYKIIEKRQSVAFWCNPISGHATLYWYQQILGQGPKLLIQFQNNGVVDDSQLPKDRFSAERLKGVDSTLKIQPAKLEDSAVYLCASSLVGGEGEQFFGPGTRLTVL.

The chain links TRBV6-2 or TRBV6-3 to TRBJ2-3, with TRBD2 matching 7 bases. The CDR3 spans 16 residues. Unmatched junction bases numbered 9, after V lost 6 bases and J lost 0 bases. The germline V gene encodes CDR1 MNHEY and CDR2 SVGEGT. The CDR3 reads CASSPRRGISTDTQYF. In nucleotides, the CDR3 is TGTGCCAGCAGCCCTAGGCGGGGGATTAGCACAGATACGCAGTATTTT.

V gene TRBV28 combines with J gene TRBJ1-5; D unclear. The CDR3 runs 15 residues. CDR1 and CDR2 (germline): MDHEN, SYDVKM. V dropped 9 bases and J dropped 7 bases, with 22 bases sitting between them. This chain's CDR3 is CASISQGGVAQPQHF. The DNA for the CDR3 is TGTGCCAGTATTTCCCAAGGAGGAGTTGCCCAGCCCCAGCATTTT.

The chain recombines TRBV9 with TRBJ2-2, with unresolved D. Trimming left V 4 bases short and J 4 bases short, with 17 bases between. CDR1 and CDR2 (germline): SGDLS, YYNGEE. The CDR3 runs to 16 residues. CDR3 coding DNA: TGTGCCAGCAGCCCTTTCCGTTCCGGTTCCACCGGGGAGCTGTTTTTT. Translated, it gives CASSPFRSGSTGELFF.

The chain links TRBV28 to TRBJ1-1; no clear D. V was pared by 3 bases and J by 1 base, with 6 bases between. The CDR3 length is 13 residues. The germline CDR1 and CDR2 sequences are MDHEN and SYDVKM. The CDR3 region has the DNA TGTGCCAGCAGTTTCGGGGAGAACACTGAAGCTTTCTTT. Residues: CASSFGENTEAFF.

The chain recombines TRBV6-5 with TRBJ1-2; no clear D gene. The CDR3 sequence is 12 residues long. Between the trimmed V and J ends, which lost 10 bases and 7 bases, there was a span of 16 bases. Germline values: CDR1 MNHEY, CDR2 SVGAGI. CDR3 sequence: CAIMRLSSGYTF. As DNA, the CDR3 is TGTGCCATTATGAGACTTTCCTCTGGCTACACCTTC.

The V gene is TRBV9, the J gene TRBJ2-3; D call uncertain. Germline V gene sequence: CDR1 SGDLS, CDR2 YYNGEE. CDR3 length: 14 amino acids. The V end was cut by 0 bases, the J end by 6 bases, with 11 bases between. The CDR3 DNA reads as TGTGCCAGCAGCGTAGATCTAATTTGGGATACGCAGTATTTT. Translation gives CASSVDLIWDTQYF. Looking up the rest from reference TRBV9 and TRBJ2-3 gives the full variable domain: DSGVTQTPKHLITATGQRVTLRCSPRSGDLSVYWYQQSLDQGLQFLIQYYNGEERAKGNILERFSAQQFPDLHSELNLSSLELGDSALYFCASSVDLIWDTQYFGPGTRLTVL.

The chain joins TRBV7-2 to TRBJ2-1, with 8 bases that match TRBD2. Germline-derived CDR1 and CDR2 are SGHTA and FQGNSA. V was pared by 5 bases and J by 2 bases, with 8 bases of the junction left unmatched. The CDR3 consists of 16 residues. CDR3: CASSPGAGAAYNEQFF. The CDR3 region has the DNA TGTGCCAGCAGCCCCGGAGCGGGAGCGGCCTACAATGAGCAGTTCTTC. The full variable domain, completed using reference TRBV7-2 and TRBJ2-1, is GAGVSQSPSNKVTEKGKDVELRCDPISGHTALYWYRQSLGQGLEFLIYFQGNSAPDKSGLPSDRFSAERTGGSVSTLTIQRTQQEDSAVYLCASSPGAGAAYNEQFFGPGTRLTVL.

The rearrangement uses TRBV5-6 and TRBJ1-5; tentatively, D is TRBD1 (5 bases). Trimming stripped 0 bases from V and 4 bases from J, with 11 bases between. The CDR3 runs 15 residues. Germline CDR1 is SGHDT and CDR2 is YYEEEE. This CDR3 is CASSLARADNQPQHF. CDR3 DNA: TGTGCCAGCAGCTTGGCCAGGGCAGATAATCAGCCCCAGCATTTT.

The rearrangement joins TRBV30 to TRBJ1-2; TRBD1 aligns across 7 bases. V was pared by 2 bases and J by 4 bases, with 4 bases of the junction left unmatched. The germline V gene encodes CDR1 GTSNPN and CDR2 SVGIG (reference sequence). There are 13 residues in the CDR3. The CDR3 DNA is TGTGCCTGGAGTCACAGGGGCGGCTATGGCTACACCTTC. The encoded protein is CAWSHRGGYGYTF.

This rearrangement joins TRBV2 to TRBJ2-1, with 9 bases fitting TRBD1. Unmatched junction bases numbered 9, after V lost 10 bases and J lost 8 bases. In germline, CDR1 is SNHLY, CDR2 FYNNEI. This CDR3 is built from 13 residues. CDR3 region: CATAGGQGYEQFF. CDR3 DNA sequence: TGTGCCACCGCTGGGGGACAGGGATATGAGCAGTTCTTC.